This T cell receptor (beta chain) was sequenced in a study of OX40 agonist ivuxolimab in advanced cancers. At the level of the study: The patients received agonistic anti-OX40 (CD134) antibody ivuxolimab.

Points from the study as a whole: Low normalized T-cell clonal expansion was also seen in some nonresponders.

On this clone itself: Its specificity is unknown.

Clones were sequenced by immunoSEQ multiplex PCR, and TCRdb holds only the in-frame ones, with some missing. The sample shows tens of thousands of clones, 65% to 85% of them seen only once. This material consisted of CD4+ or CD8+ T cells sorted from blood, taken in a trial of the OX40 agonist ivuxolimab. The receptor was isolated from an adult with an advanced solid tumor such as melanoma, head and neck, liver or kidney cancer.

CDR3 nucleotides: TGTGCCACCCACACCACAGGGAGGAGGGCTGGCTACACCTTC. This codes for CATHTTGRRAGYTF. This sequence joins TRBV28 and TRBJ1-2, with a tentative D call TRBD1 (6 bases). This CDR3 is 14 amino acids long. The germline V and J ends were trimmed by 10 bases and 7 bases, with 22 bases remaining between them. The germline V gene encodes CDR1 MDHEN and CDR2 SYDVKM.